This T cell receptor (beta chain) was recovered during a study of T cell responses to AZD1222 COVID-19 vaccine. In the case of this clone: Antigen unknown.

Study-level points and caveats: There were mostly white British donors and more females than males, and clonal diversity was possibly underestimated. Of spike-specific TCRs, nearly half reportedly target regions left unmutated in variants. Across the whole spike, CD4 TCRs peaked at regions 160-218 and 743-854.

Sequenced by immunoSEQ multiplex PCR; TCRdb stores in-frame clones only, minus some. The sample holds about 84,000 clones, roughly 85% seen once. There are 16 residues in the CDR3. CDR1 is SGHTA, CDR2 FQGNSA, per germline. Trimming removed 1 base from V and 2 bases from J, with 12 bases in between. This sequence originates from an adult in good health. This rearrangement joins TRBV7-2 to TRBJ1-3, with D perhaps matching TRBD1 (5 bases). Sequencing used peripheral blood, obtained on day 0 of AZD1222 vaccination. This CDR3 reads CASSLGGGRTGNTIYF. In nucleotides, the CDR3 is TGTGCCAGCAGCTTAGGCGGGGGTCGTACTGGAAACACCATATATTTT.